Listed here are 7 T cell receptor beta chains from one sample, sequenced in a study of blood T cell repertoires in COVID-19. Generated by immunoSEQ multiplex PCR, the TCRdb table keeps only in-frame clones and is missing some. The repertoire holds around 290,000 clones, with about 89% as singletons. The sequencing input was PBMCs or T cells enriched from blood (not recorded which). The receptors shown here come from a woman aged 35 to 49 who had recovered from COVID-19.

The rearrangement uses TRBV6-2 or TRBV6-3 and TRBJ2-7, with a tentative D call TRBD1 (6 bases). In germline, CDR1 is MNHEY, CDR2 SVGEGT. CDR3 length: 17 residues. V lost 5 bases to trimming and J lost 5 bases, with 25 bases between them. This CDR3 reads CASSRSIGQRLRNEQYF. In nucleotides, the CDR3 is TGTGCCAGCAGTCGTTCGATAGGACAGCGACTTCGGAACGAGCAGTACTTC.

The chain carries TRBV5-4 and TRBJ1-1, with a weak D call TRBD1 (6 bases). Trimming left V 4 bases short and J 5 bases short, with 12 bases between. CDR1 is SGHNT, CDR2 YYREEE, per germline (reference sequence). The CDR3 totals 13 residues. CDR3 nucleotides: TGTGCCAGCAGCCCAGGGGTATATACTGAAGCTTTCTTT. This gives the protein CASSPGVYTEAFF.

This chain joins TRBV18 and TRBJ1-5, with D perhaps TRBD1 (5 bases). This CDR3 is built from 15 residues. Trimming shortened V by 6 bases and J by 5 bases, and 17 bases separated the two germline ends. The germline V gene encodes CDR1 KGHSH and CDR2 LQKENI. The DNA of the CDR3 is TGTGCCAGCTCTCCAGTGCAGGGAATTCATCAGCCCCAGCATTTT. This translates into CASSPVQGIHQPQHF. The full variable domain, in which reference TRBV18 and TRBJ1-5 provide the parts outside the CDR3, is NAGVMQNPRHLVRRRGQEARLRCSPMKGHSHVYWYRQLPEEGLKFMVYLQKENIIDESGMPKERFSAEFPKEGPSILRIQQVVRGDSAAYFCASSPVQGIHQPQHFGDGTRLSIL.

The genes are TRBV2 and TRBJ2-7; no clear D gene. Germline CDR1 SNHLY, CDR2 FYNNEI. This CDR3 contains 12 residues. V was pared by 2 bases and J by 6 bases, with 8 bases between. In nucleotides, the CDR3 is TGTGCCAGCAGTGAATTGGGCGCCGAGCAGTACTTC. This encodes CASSELGAEQYF.

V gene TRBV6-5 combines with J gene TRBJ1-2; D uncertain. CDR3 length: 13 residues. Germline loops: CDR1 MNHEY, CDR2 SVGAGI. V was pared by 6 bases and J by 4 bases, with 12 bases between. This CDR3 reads CASSKDAGYGYTF. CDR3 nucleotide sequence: TGTGCCAGCAGCAAGGACGCGGGCTATGGCTACACCTTC.

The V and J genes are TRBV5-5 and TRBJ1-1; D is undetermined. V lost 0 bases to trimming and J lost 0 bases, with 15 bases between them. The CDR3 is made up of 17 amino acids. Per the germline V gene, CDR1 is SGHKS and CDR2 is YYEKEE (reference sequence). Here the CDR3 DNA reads TGTGCCAGCAGCTTGGAAATTACACAGCTCATGAACACTGAAGCTTTCTTT. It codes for CASSLEITQLMNTEAFF.

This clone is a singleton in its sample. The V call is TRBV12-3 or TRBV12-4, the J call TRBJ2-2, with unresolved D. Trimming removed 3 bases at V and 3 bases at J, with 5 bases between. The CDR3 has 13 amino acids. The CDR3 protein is CASSFFDTGELFF. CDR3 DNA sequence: TGTGCCAGCAGTTTCTTTGACACCGGGGAGCTGTTTTTT.